This T cell receptor (beta chain) emerged from a study of beta chain bispecific antibodies for T cell cancers. Whole-study context: Healthy donor T cells cocultured with leukemia lines and bispecific antibodies. Surface TRBV12 (TRBV12-3) was on Jurkat, TRBV5-5 on HPB-ALL. Overall study findings and caveats: In these mixed samples, most targeted TRBV reads derived from the leukemia cell line. An anti-TRBV5-5 antibody cross-reacts with the highly similar TRBV5-6.

J was trimmed by 6 bases and V by 7 bases; bases with no gene match: 11. Germline values: CDR1 LGHNA, CDR2 YNFKEQ. The length of the CDR3 is 14 residues. This clonotype was seen at least ten times. As yet, its antigen is unknown. T cells were expanded from blood mononuclear cells for 2 to 4 days with anti-CD3 OKT3 or CD3/CD28 beads. MiXCR, applied by TCRdb to the 5' RACE reads, yields one record per CDR3 protein. The sample has about 20,000 distinct CDR3 sequences, under 3% seen once. The receptor comes from a human donor in good health. Some clones in this sample may be carry-over from other donors' samples. V usage is TRBV4-2 and J usage is TRBJ1-2; 7 bases map to TRBD1. The sample comprised healthy donor T cells cultured with leukemia cells. The CDR3 DNA reads as TGTGCCAGCACCATCCAAATCGGACAGGATGGCTACACCTTC. It yields the protein CASTIQIGQDGYTF.